The 31 T cell receptor beta chains given below trace back to one sample, sequenced in a study of CD4 and CD8 cells across lung adenocarcinoma regions. TCRdb ran MiXCR on the PCR reads and lists one entry per CDR3 protein. Of around 4,000 distinct CDR3 sequences listed, 64% are singletons. The source material was CD8+ T cells from the margin of a lung tumor. These TCRs come from a female donor with lung adenocarcinoma. The CD4 and CD8 labels of this study may be unreliable.

The chain couples TRBV4-1 to TRBJ2-1; no definite D call. Germline CDR1 is MGHRA and CDR2 is YSYEKL. V dropped 4 bases and J dropped 0 bases, with 22 bases sitting between them. The length of the CDR3 is 19 residues. CDR3 DNA sequence: TGCGCCAGCAGCCCCGAGAGTTGGGCCCGCAGGAGCTCCTACAATGAGCAGTTCTTC. Encoded protein: CASSPESWARRSSYNEQFF.

This chain joins TRBV6-5 and TRBJ2-1, with TRBD1 matching over 11 bases. The junction had 14 bases not matched to a gene; V was cut back by 2 bases and J by 2 bases. This CDR3 comprises 20 residues. Germline assignment: CDR1 MNHEY and CDR2 SVGAGI. The CDR3 loop is CASSYLRTGGSPIPYNEQFF. CDR3 sequence (DNA): TGTGCCAGCAGTTACCTCAGGACAGGGGGCTCCCCAATCCCCTACAATGAGCAGTTCTTC.

The rearrangement joins TRBV6-1 to TRBJ2-3, with 11 bases aligning to TRBD2. The trim removed 6 bases at V and 6 bases at J, leaving 5 bases unmatched. This CDR3 comprises 14 residues. Germline lookup yields CDR1 MNHNS and CDR2 SASEGT. CDR3 sequence reads: CASRLAGDGDTQYF. In DNA form, the CDR3 reads TGTGCCAGCAGACTAGCGGGAGATGGGGATACGCAGTATTTT.

This chain links TRBV7-2 with TRBJ2-1; 14 bases fit TRBD2. V lost 3 bases to trimming and J lost 7 bases; unmatched junction nucleotides: 14. This CDR3 is built from 19 residues. From germline, CDR1 is SGHTA and CDR2 FQGNSA. The CDR3 DNA reads TGTGCCAGCAGCTTTCCCAGGGGGCATGGGACTAGCGGGAGAAATGAGCAGTTCTTC. It is translated as CASSFPRGHGTSGRNEQFF.

To note about this clonotype: An end of the junction differs from the germline gene, which may be a read error. This chain links TRBV6-1 with TRBJ2-5; tentative D call: TRBD2 (7 bases). The V gene's germline CDR1 is MNHNS and CDR2 SASEGT. This CDR3 spans 19 amino acids. CDR3 in DNA: TGTGCCAGCAGGTCCGCCCCGGGGGGCGGGGGACGGGGCCCAGAGACGCAGTACTTC. Translation: CASRSAPGGGGRGPETQYF.

This clonotype is a singleton in its sample. The chain employs TRBV12-3 or TRBV12-4 and TRBJ1-2; no definite D call. V was trimmed by 6 bases and J by 8 bases, leaving 13 bases between them. CDR3 length equals 12 residues. The CDR3 DNA reads as TGTGCCAGCAGGGGAGCCTCCGGAGGCTACACCTTC. As protein: CASRGASGGYTF.

The rearrangement links TRBV27 to TRBJ2-5; 10 bases align to TRBD2. The last part of the DNA fits TRBJ2-1 better; the J call may be wrong. The CDR3 extends over 15 amino acids. Germline CDR1 is MNHEY and CDR2 is SMNVEV (reference sequence). CDR3 loop: CASRSGSGRAGEQFF. The CDR3 DNA reads TGTGCCAGCAGATCCGGAAGCGGGAGGGCCGGGGAGCAGTTCTTC.

The chain couples TRBV7-2 to TRBJ2-2; D may be TRBD2 (6 bases). The CDR3 runs 17 residues. Germline values: CDR1 SGHTA, CDR2 FQGNSA. Trimming cost V 2 bases and J 7 bases, with 20 bases left between them. The DNA for the CDR3 is TGTGCCAGCAGCTTATCTTCGGCTAGAATTAGCGGCGGGGAGCTGTTTTTT. Translating it yields CASSLSSARISGGELFF.

The genes are TRBV7-3 and TRBJ2-5, with D tentatively TRBD1 (6 bases). CDR1 and CDR2 from the germline V gene are SGHTA and FQGTGA. V was trimmed by 6 bases and J by 5 bases, leaving 13 bases between them. The CDR3 sequence is 13 residues long. The CDR3 nucleotides read TGTGCCAGCAGTCCCACAGGGTTGGAGACCCAGTACTTC. Protein sequence: CASSPTGLETQYF.

This clonotype is hyperexpanded (1% or more) within its sample. This chain links TRBV6-1 with TRBJ2-2; the D gene is possibly TRBD2 (6 bases). Germline V gene data show CDR1 as MNHNS and CDR2 as SASEGT. V was pared by 3 bases and J by 1 base, with 12 bases between. This CDR3 has 16 residues. For the CDR3, the DNA is TGTGCCAGCAGTGAGCTCGGGAGACAGAACACCGGGGAGCTGTTTTTT. Its protein is CASSELGRQNTGELFF.

V gene TRBV12-3 or TRBV12-4 combines with J gene TRBJ1-2; the D gene is possibly TRBD1 (5 bases). This CDR3 region has 15 residues. Trimming shortened V by 6 bases and J by 2 bases, and 16 bases separated the two germline ends. The CDR3 region has the DNA TGTGCCAGCAGGCTGGCCGGGACTCCAAACTATGGCTACACCTTC. Translating gives CASRLAGTPNYGYTF.

There are a few counts of this clonotype. This sequence joins TRBV6-4 and TRBJ2-1; maybe TRBD2 (5 bases). The CDR3 spans 14 residues. V shed 4 bases and J shed 8 bases, with 15 bases lying between them. CDR1 is MRHNA and CDR2 is SNTAGT in the germline V gene. As DNA, the CDR3 is TGTGCCAGCAGTGGGTCGGACGAGGGCGATGAGCAGTTCTTC. Translation: CASSGSDEGDEQFF.

This rearrangement joins TRBV6-5 to TRBJ1-5; 7 nucleotides agree with TRBD1. V was clipped by 4 bases and J by 7 bases; unmatched bases: 10. CDR1 MNHEY and CDR2 SVGAGI come from the germline V gene. The CDR3 has 15 amino acids. CDR3 in DNA: TGTGCCAGCAGTTCTAGGACAGGTTTTAACCAGCCCCAGCATTTT. This encodes CASSSRTGFNQPQHF.

This clonotype was picked up a small number of times. The gene calls are TRBV6-1 and TRBJ1-1, with D possibly TRBD1 on 5 matching bases. V was clipped by 9 bases and J by 1 base, with 12 bases between them. CDR1 and CDR2 (germline): MNHNS, SASEGT. This CDR3 has 13 amino acids. DNA of the CDR3: TGTGCCAGTAGGGGACGGCAGAACACTGAAGCTTTCTTT. Amino acids: CASRGRQNTEAFF.

CDR3 protein: CASSEWGQGAGETQFF. CDR3 DNA: TGTGCCAGCAGCGAATGGGGACAGGGGGCGGGGGAGACCCAGTTCTTC. The chain is built from TRBV6-1 and TRBJ2-3; 12 bases agree with TRBD1. With the DNA end fitting TRBJ2-1 better, the J assignment may be wrong. This CDR3 contains 16 residues. Germline V gene data show CDR1 as MNHNS and CDR2 as SASEGT.

Remarks on this clonotype: A read error may produce the germline difference seen at one junction end. V is TRBV5-8 and J is TRBJ2-4; either TRBD1 or TRBD2 may supply D (5 bases each). The CDR3 runs to 15 residues. The germline CDR1 and CDR2 sequences are SGHTS and YDEGEE. The CDR3 region is CASSSGRCATNTQYF. In DNA, the CDR3 is TGTGCCAGCAGCTCGGGGCGGTGCGCCACAAATACGCAGTACTTT.

This sequence joins TRBV6-1 and TRBJ1-2; possible D gene TRBD1, 5 bases. CDR1 and CDR2 (germline): MNHNS, SASEGT. CDR3 length: 13 residues. The V end was cut by 7 bases, the J end by 5 bases, with 14 bases between. The DNA of the CDR3 is TGTGCCAGCAAAAGGGACTTGCAATATGGCTACACCTTC. This gives the protein CASKRDLQYGYTF.

V gene TRBV6-1 combines with J gene TRBJ1-1; D unresolved. The V end lost 2 bases, the J end lost 5 bases, and 12 bases lay between the germline ends. The CDR3 is 14 amino acids. The germline CDR1 and CDR2 sequences are MNHNS and SASEGT. The CDR3 is CASSERSGGTEAFF. The CDR3 DNA follows: TGTGCCAGCAGTGAACGGAGTGGCGGGACTGAAGCTTTCTTT.

The CDR3, as DNA: TGTGCCAGCAGTGAAAGTTTTTCTCTCGGGACAGGCCGGCATGAGACCCAGTACTTC. Its protein is CASSESFSLGTGRHETQYF. V and J are TRBV6-1 and TRBJ2-5; 8 positions agree with TRBD1. The CDR3 runs to 19 residues. J lost 5 bases, V lost 2 bases, and 19 bases had no gene match. Germline V CDR1 and CDR2: MNHNS, SASEGT.

In its sample, this clonotype is large. The junction departs from germline at one end; a sequencing error may be responsible. This rearrangement joins TRBV7-7 to TRBJ2-1; D call uncertain. The CDR3 runs to 13 residues. CDR1 SSHAT and CDR2 FNYEAQ come from the germline V gene (reference sequence). The CDR3 DNA follows: TGTGCTAGCAGTGCCGCGGCGAACCCTGAGCAGTTCTTC. As protein: CASSAAANPEQFF.

The CDR3 DNA reads as TGTGCCAGCAGTTTAAGCGGGAGGGACGAGCAGTACTTC. Its translation: CASSLSGRDEQYF. The rearrangement joins TRBV12-3 or TRBV12-4 to TRBJ2-5, with 10 bases identical to TRBD2. The J call could be wrong; TRBJ2-7 is a better fit for the DNA end. The CDR3 is made up of 13 amino acids.

On this clonotype: One base away lies a much larger clone, so this may be a sequencing read error. V is TRBV2 and J is TRBJ1-1; D gene ambiguous. The CDR3 has 13 residues. Looked up from germline, CDR1 is SNHLY and CDR2 is FYNNEI. Trimming took 7 bases from V and 10 from J, leaving 19 bases between them. The CDR3 loop is CASNISASKPAFF. The CDR3 DNA follows: TGTGCCAGCAATATTTCGGCCTCCAAGCCAGCTTTCTTT. The variable domain in full, with the rest retrieved from reference TRBV2 and TRBJ1-1, is EPEVTQTPSHQVTQMGQEVILRCVPISNHLYFYWYRQILGQKVEFLVSFYNNEISEKSEIFDDQFSVERPDGSNFTLKIRSTKLEDSAMYFCASNISASKPAFFGQGTRLTVV.

V is TRBV11-2 and J is TRBJ2-5; D may be TRBD1 or TRBD2 (6 bases each). CDR1 and CDR2 from the germline V gene are SGHAT and FQNNGV. Trimming shortened V by 6 bases and J by 2 bases, and 10 bases separated the two germline ends. The CDR3 runs to 13 residues. The CDR3 nucleotides read TGTGCCAGCAGGGAAGGGGGGCAAGAGACCCAGTACTTC. Its translation is CASREGGQETQYF.

A few counts support this clonotype. V is TRBV7-3 and J is TRBJ2-1, with 12 bases matching TRBD2. The germline CDR1 and CDR2 sequences are SGHTA and FQGTGA. CDR3 length equals 16 residues. V shed 5 bases and J 5 bases; nucleotides not matched to a gene: 7. The CDR3 sequence is CASSRWTSGTHNEQFF. The CDR3 nucleotides read TGTGCCAGCAGCCGGTGGACTAGCGGGACCCACAATGAGCAGTTCTTC. The entire variable domain, with the rest obtained from reference TRBV7-3 and TRBJ2-1, is as follows: GAGVSQTPSNKVTEKGKYVELRCDPISGHTALYWYRQSLGQGPEFLIYFQGTGAADDSGLPNDRFFAVRPEGSVSTLKIQRTERGDSAVYLCASSRWTSGTHNEQFFGPGTRLTVL.

The chain joins TRBV10-3 to TRBJ2-1, with D tentatively TRBD1 (5 bases). V lost 9 bases, J lost 5 bases, and 14 bases lay in between. CDR1 and CDR2 (germline): ENHRY, SYGVKD. This CDR3 has 13 residues. The CDR3 DNA follows: TGTGCCATTAAAGGGCAGGACAACAATGAGCAGTTCTTC. It is translated as CAIKGQDNNEQFF.

This clonotype was detected once. The rearrangement joins TRBV10-3 to TRBJ2-5; TRBD2 might be the D (5 bases). Germline values: CDR1 ENHRY, CDR2 SYGVKD. The CDR3 has 14 residues. The DNA for the CDR3 is TGTGCGGGGAGTGAGTCCAGTACTCCAGAGACCCAGTACTTC. Translation gives CAGSESSTPETQYF.

The sample holds one count of this clonotype. The chain carries TRBV27 and TRBJ2-4; D may match TRBD1 or TRBD2 (5 bases each). This CDR3 region has 13 residues. V was pared by 10 bases and J by 12 bases, with 22 bases between. Germline V gene sequence: CDR1 MNHEY, CDR2 SMNVEV (reference sequence). CDR3 loop: CATGLSAKNTQYF. The CDR3 DNA reads as TGTGCCACGGGGCTGTCTGCCAAAAATACTCAGTACTTC.

This clonotype came up a few times. The chain has TRBV7-6 and TRBJ2-5; 7 nucleotides match TRBD1. CDR1 SGHVS and CDR2 FNYEAQ come from the germline V gene. The CDR3 loop spans 13 amino acids. V was clipped by 5 bases and J by 5 bases; unmatched bases: 5. The CDR3 loop reads CASSPGGSETQYF. CDR3 nucleotide sequence: TGTGCCAGCAGCCCAGGGGGTTCGGAGACCCAGTACTTC. Variable domain in full (rest from reference TRBV7-6 and TRBJ2-5): GAGVSQSPRYKVTKRGQDVALRCDPISGHVSLYWYRQALGQGPEFLTYFNYEAQQDKSGLPNDRFSAERPEGSISTLTIQRTEQRDSAMYRCASSPGGSETQYFGPGTRLLVL.

The rearrangement links TRBV7-2 to TRBJ1-3; D is perhaps TRBD1 (5 bases). Germline assignment: CDR1 SGHTA and CDR2 FQGNSA. This CDR3 has 15 amino acids. Trimming removed 6 bases from V and 6 bases from J, with 18 bases in between. The CDR3 here is CASRRGGGMENTIYF. Here the CDR3 DNA reads TGTGCCAGCAGGCGTGGGGGGGGGATGGAAAACACCATATATTTT.

The chain is built from TRBV6-2 or TRBV6-3 and TRBJ2-7; 7 bases are shared with TRBD1. Looked up from germline, CDR1 is MNHEY and CDR2 is SVGEGT. The CDR3 totals 15 residues. The ends lost 3 bases at V and 4 bases at J; junction bases unmatched: 9. The DNA of the CDR3 is TGTGCCAGCAGTTATCAGGGGGAACTCATTTACGAGCAGTACTTC. Translating gives CASSYQGELIYEQYF.

This clonotype showed up just once. This chain uses TRBV6-5 with TRBJ2-2; 15 bases are shared with TRBD2. The CDR3 runs to 19 residues. Germline CDR1 MNHEY, CDR2 SVGAGI. J was trimmed by 7 bases and V by 2 bases; bases with no gene match: 11. The CDR3 region is CASSYRLTGTSGRIGELFF. The CDR3 nucleotides read TGTGCCAGCAGTTACCGCCTCACCGGGACTAGCGGGAGGATCGGGGAGCTGTTTTTT.